What follows is one T cell receptor beta chain and its context. The sample is drawn from a study of blood T cell repertoires in COVID-19. Study information: Spain, Italy and the United States supplied samples that represented acute and convalescent COVID-19. PBMCs, B-cell-depleted T cells, or T cells were the source of the cDNA or gDNA that made up the material.

The CDR3 length is 15 residues. Germline V lookup: CDR1 SGHNT, CDR2 YYREEE (reference sequence). The ends were cut back, 6 bases at V and 3 bases at J, with 18 bases in the middle. TCRdb's copy holds only in-frame clones and misses some; the assay was immunoSEQ multiplex PCR. The sample has 280,000 or so clones, approximately 88% seen once. The chain uses TRBV5-4 and TRBJ1-2, with D perhaps matching TRBD1 (6 bases). Source material: peripheral blood. The clonotype originates from a woman younger than 45 who had recovered from COVID-19. Written as DNA, the CDR3 is TGTGCCAGCACCCTTGGGGGGGCTCCTGACTATGGCTACACCTTC. This gives the protein CASTLGGAPDYGYTF.